One and the same sample provided the 31 T cell receptor beta chains below, sequenced in a study of cytomegalovirus exposure and HLA in healthy donors. This PCR relied on a set of 60 Vbeta primers and 13 Jbeta primers. Using immunoSEQ multiplex PCR, the repertoire was profiled, and TCRdb retains in-frame clones only, with some absent. The sample shows tens of thousands of clones, and around 16% sits with its ten largest clones. The sequencing sample was made of PBMCs. These receptors came from a male donor in good health and CMV-seronegative.

The genes are TRBV5-1 and TRBJ1-4, with 9 bases identical to TRBD1. Germline lookup yields CDR1 SGHRS and CDR2 YFSETQ. Trimming removed 6 bases from V and 8 bases from J; junction bases left unmatched: 14. This CDR3 has 16 residues. CDR3 region: CASIFSPGQGKEKLFF. For the CDR3, the DNA is TGCGCCAGCATCTTCAGCCCGGGACAGGGAAAGGAAAAACTGTTTTTT.

The chain employs TRBV30 and TRBJ1-6; weak D call: TRBD1 (6 bases). This CDR3 has 15 residues. Trimming cost V 3 bases and J 6 bases, with 15 bases left between them. Germline CDR1 GTSNPN, CDR2 SVGIG (reference sequence). The CDR3 bases are TGTGCCTGGAGCAAGGGAAGGGGGGGTAATTCACCCCTCCACTTT. Translation gives CAWSKGRGGNSPLHF.

This rearrangement joins TRBV15 to TRBJ1-1; 7 nucleotides align to TRBD1. With 0 bases clipped from V and 7 bases from J, the junction kept 5 bases outside the gene matches. Germline CDR1 is LNHNV and CDR2 is YYDKDF (reference sequence). This CDR3 contains 14 residues. CDR3 DNA sequence: TGTGCCACCAGCAGAGACGAAACAGGGGTTGAAGCTTTCTTT. Protein product: CATSRDETGVEAFF.

The chain joins TRBV6-5 to TRBJ2-7; 9 positions agree with TRBD1. There are 15 residues in the CDR3. Germline V gene sequence: CDR1 MNHEY, CDR2 SVGAGI. Trimming removed 6 bases from V and 5 bases from J; junction bases left unmatched: 11. The CDR3 is CASSKTGTGSHEQYF. CDR3 nucleotides: TGTGCCAGCAGCAAAACCGGGACAGGGTCCCACGAGCAGTACTTC.

The chain carries TRBV6-5 and TRBJ2-5; maybe TRBD1 (8 bases). Germline CDR1 reads MNHEY; CDR2 reads SVGAGI. The V and J ends lost 8 bases and 4 bases respectively, with 17 bases between them. The CDR3 loop spans 14 amino acids. CDR3 bases: TGTGCCAGCTGCTACAGGGGGGGAGGAGAGACCCAGTACTTC. Its protein is CASCYRGGGETQYF.

V usage is TRBV5-6 and J usage is TRBJ2-7; TRBD1 might be the D (6 bases). V shed 1 base and J shed 5 bases, with 13 bases lying between them. This CDR3 has 14 amino acids. CDR1 is SGHDT, CDR2 YYEEEE, per germline. The CDR3 sequence: CASSLPGGKDEQYF. CDR3 coding DNA: TGTGCCAGCAGCTTGCCTGGGGGCAAGGACGAGCAGTACTTC. The whole variable domain, filled in from reference TRBV5-6 and TRBJ2-7, reads DAGVTQSPTHLIKTRGQQVTLRCSPKSGHDTVSWYQQALGQGPQFIFQYYEEEERQRGNFPDRFSGHQFPNYSSELNVNALLLGDSALYLCASSLPGGKDEQYFGPGTRLTVT.

The CDR3 DNA follows: TGTGCCAGCAGTGAAGGGACAGGGGAGAGCAATCAGCCCCAGCATTTT. Translating gives CASSEGTGESNQPQHF. This chain connects TRBV25-1 to TRBJ1-5, with 10 bases aligning to TRBD1. This CDR3 is 16 amino acids long. CDR1 MGHDK and CDR2 SYGVNS come from the germline V gene. The V gene end was trimmed by 2 bases and the J gene end by 1 base; junction bases not matched to a gene: 2.

This chain connects TRBV11-2 to TRBJ2-5, with 11 bases identical to TRBD2. With 4 bases clipped from V and 5 bases from J, the junction kept 9 bases outside the gene matches. This CDR3 is built from 16 residues. The germline V gene encodes CDR1 SGHAT and CDR2 FQNNGV. CDR3 residues: CASSSLSGGAGETQYF. CDR3 nucleotides: TGTGCCAGCAGCTCCCTTAGCGGGGGGGCCGGGGAGACCCAGTACTTC.

The chain uses TRBV5-1 and TRBJ1-2; D is perhaps TRBD1 (5 bases). Germline assignment: CDR1 SGHRS and CDR2 YFSETQ. V lost 1 base and J lost 6, with 13 bases in between. The CDR3 is made up of 14 amino acids. This CDR3 reads CASSLRGGSHGYTF. CDR3 coding DNA: TGCGCCAGCAGCTTGAGGGGAGGATCCCATGGCTACACCTTC.

The chain is built from TRBV6-5 and TRBJ1-1; possible D gene TRBD1, 6 bases. Germline V CDR1 and CDR2: MNHEY, SVGAGI. Trimming left V 1 base short and J 0 bases short, with 12 bases between. This CDR3 is 16 amino acids long. CDR3 DNA: TGTGCCAGCAGTTACTTCGGGGCAGGGGTGAACACTGAAGCTTTCTTT. It encodes CASSYFGAGVNTEAFF.

The V gene is TRBV18, the J gene TRBJ1-1; D is possibly TRBD1 (5 bases). Germline loops: CDR1 KGHSH, CDR2 LQKENI. V shed 6 bases and J shed 5 bases, with 25 bases lying between them. This CDR3 region has 17 residues. The DNA for the CDR3 is TGTGCCAGCTCCTCCTCGGGGGGTCCCCGGTTGCGGACTGAAGCTTTCTTT. Amino acid sequence: CASSSSGGPRLRTEAFF. Drawing the rest from reference TRBV18 and TRBJ1-1, the complete variable domain is NAGVMQNPRHLVRRRGQEARLRCSPMKGHSHVYWYRQLPEEGLKFMVYLQKENIIDESGMPKERFSAEFPKEGPSILRIQQVVRGDSAAYFCASSSSGGPRLRTEAFFGQGTRLTVV.

This chain joins TRBV19 and TRBJ2-7, with TRBD1 matching over 10 bases. Germline V CDR1 and CDR2: LNHDA, SQIVND (reference sequence). The J segment lost 0 bases and the V segment lost 5 bases, leaving 4 bases of the junction unmatched. The CDR3 contains 15 residues. The CDR3 DNA sequence: TGTGCCAGTAGTTCCGGGACAGGGGCCTCCTACGAGCAGTACTTC. Translated: CASSSGTGASYEQYF. The whole variable domain, remainder taken from reference TRBV19 and TRBJ2-7, is DGGITQSPKYLFRKEGQNVTLSCEQNLNHDAMYWYRQDPGQGLRLIYYSQIVNDFQKGDIAEGYSVSREKKESFPLTVTSAQKNPTAFYLCASSSGTGASYEQYFGPGTRLTVT.

The rearrangement links TRBV25-1 to TRBJ1-2; tentatively, D is TRBD1 (6 bases). Trimming cost V 2 bases and J 3 bases, with 10 bases left between them. This CDR3 has 14 amino acids. Germline loops: CDR1 MGHDK, CDR2 SYGVNS. CDR3 sequence (DNA): TGTGCCAGCAGTGAAATTGGGGGCGACTATGGCTACACCTTC. It is translated as CASSEIGGDYGYTF.

The gene calls are TRBV21-1 and TRBJ1-3; the table's D call TRBD1 went unverified against the DNA. TRBV21-1 is reported as a pseudogene. The CDR3 runs to 15 residues. The CDR3 spells CASSNQGAAGNTIYF. CDR3 nucleotides: TGTGCCAGCAGCAATCAGGGGGCGGCTGGAAACACCATATATTTT.

The rearrangement links TRBV6-5 to TRBJ1-5, with TRBD1 identical over 10 bases. This CDR3 is built from 14 residues. V was pared by 4 bases and J by 4 bases, with 1 base of the junction left unmatched. Germline CDR1 MNHEY, CDR2 SVGAGI. CDR3 sequence reads: CASSSGQGNQPQHF. CDR3 nucleotide sequence: TGTGCCAGCAGTTCGGGACAGGGGAATCAGCCCCAGCATTTT.

V gene TRBV30 combines with J gene TRBJ1-1; tentatively, D is TRBD1 (5 bases). The V gene lost 4 bases and the J gene lost 7 bases, with 10 bases spanning the gap. The CDR3 has 11 amino acids. CDR1 and CDR2 from the germline V gene are GTSNPN and SVGIG (reference sequence). CDR3 DNA: TGTGCCTGGAAAACGGGGGGTGAAGCTTTCTTT. Translation: CAWKTGGEAFF.

The chain is built from TRBV30 and TRBJ2-5, with 15 bases aligning to TRBD2. Trimming took 1 base from V and 4 from J; bases not matched to a gene: 1. This CDR3 contains 15 residues. Germline V gives CDR1 GTSNPN, CDR2 SVGIG (reference sequence). The CDR3 reads CAWSGTSGGAETQYF. CDR3 in DNA: TGTGCCTGGAGTGGGACTAGCGGGGGGGCAGAGACCCAGTACTTC.

V gene TRBV10-1 combines with J gene TRBJ2-5, with D possibly being TRBD2 (6 bases). The CDR3 length is 16 residues. The germline CDR1 and CDR2 sequences are WNHNN and SYGVQD (reference sequence). With 3 bases removed from V and 1 base from J, the gap between germline ends came to 15 bases. Written as DNA, the CDR3 is TGCGCCAGCAGTGAAGGTCGGGGGACCGTCCAAGAGACCCAGTACTTC. It codes for CASSEGRGTVQETQYF.

The genes are TRBV5-1 and TRBJ1-1; tentative D call: TRBD1 (6 bases). CDR1 and CDR2 from the germline V gene are SGHRS and YFSETQ. Trimming left V 0 bases short and J 6 bases short, with 12 bases between. The CDR3 contains 14 residues. The CDR3 region has the DNA TGCGCCAGCAGCTTGGGAGGGGGAGACCCTGAAGCTTTCTTT. This codes for CASSLGGGDPEAFF.

The CDR3 DNA follows: TGTGCCAGCAGCTTAGTAACGGGTTTCACTGAAGCTTTCTTT. Protein: CASSLVTGFTEAFF. The chain joins TRBV7-2 to TRBJ1-1, with D hard to call. V dropped 1 base and J dropped 4 bases, with 10 bases sitting between them. The CDR3 is 14 amino acids. CDR1 SGHTA and CDR2 FQGNSA come from the germline V gene.

This sequence joins TRBV6-5 and TRBJ2-7; the match to TRBD1 covers 8 bases. CDR1 and CDR2 from the germline V gene are MNHEY and SVGAGI. With 5 bases clipped from V and 6 bases from J, the junction kept 9 bases outside the gene matches. There are 14 residues in the CDR3. CDR3 sequence: CASSNSDRVGEQYF. In nucleotides, the CDR3 is TGTGCCAGCAGTAATTCGGACAGGGTCGGCGAGCAGTACTTC.

This chain connects TRBV6-6 to TRBJ1-2, with D unclear. From germline, CDR1 is MNHNY and CDR2 SVGAGI (reference sequence). V was pared by 6 bases and J by 8 bases, with 13 bases between. This CDR3 is 12 amino acids long. CDR3 in amino acids: CASSRTDGGYTF. The CDR3 DNA reads as TGTGCCAGCAGCAGAACCGATGGCGGCTACACCTTC.

The CDR3 loop reads CASSGPSAQNEQFF. The CDR3 region has the DNA TGCGCCAGCAGTGGTCCTAGTGCCCAGAATGAGCAGTTCTTC. The chain combines TRBV10-2 with TRBJ2-1; unclear D gene. V was clipped by 4 bases and J by 7 bases, with 14 bases between them. The CDR3 has 14 residues. CDR1 and CDR2 (germline): WSHSY, SAAADI.

The V and J genes are TRBV18 and TRBJ2-7, with D maybe TRBD2 (7 bases). Germline values: CDR1 KGHSH, CDR2 LQKENI. Trimming stripped 1 base from V and 2 bases from J, with 12 bases between. The CDR3 length is 15 residues. CDR3 sequence reads: CASSPRGGAAYEQYF. CDR3 bases: TGTGCCAGCTCACCACGAGGGGGGGCTGCCTACGAGCAGTACTTC.

The V and J genes are TRBV11-2 and TRBJ2-7; D might be TRBD1 (6 bases). Germline V gene lookup returns CDR1 SGHAT and CDR2 FQNNGV. This CDR3 is built from 18 residues. V was shortened by 1 base and J by 4 bases, with 23 bases between the two germline ends. The CDR3: CASSLGTVGSTGKYEQYF. CDR3 nucleotides: TGTGCCAGCAGCTTAGGGACAGTGGGTTCTACGGGTAAATACGAGCAGTACTTC.

J is TRBJ1-2 and V is TRBV4-3, with 12 bases lining up with TRBD1. Per germline, CDR1 LGHNA and CDR2 YSLEER. The J segment lost 4 bases and the V segment lost 3 bases, leaving 15 bases of the junction unmatched. The CDR3 has 19 residues. CDR3 sequence: CASSHCERDRGRWVYGYTF. In DNA form, the CDR3 reads TGCGCCAGCAGCCACTGTGAACGGGACAGGGGGCGCTGGGTCTATGGCTACACCTTC.

This chain links TRBV4-2 with TRBJ2-1, with 9 nucleotides matching TRBD2. V trimming: 0 bases; J trimming: 8 bases; junction bases outside the gene matches: 5. The CDR3 length is 15 residues. The germline V gene encodes CDR1 LGHNA and CDR2 YNFKEQ. The CDR3 region has the DNA TGTGCCAGCAGCCAAGAGCGGGGGGGGAGACATGAGCAGTTCTTC. Amino acids: CASSQERGGRHEQFF.

V is TRBV7-2 and J is TRBJ2-4; 15 bases agree with TRBD2. The germline gives CDR1 SGHTA, CDR2 FQGNSA. The CDR3 runs to 17 residues. The V gene end was trimmed by 5 bases and the J gene end by 2 bases; junction bases not matched to a gene: 4. CDR3 region: CASSPGLAGGPKNIQYF. CDR3 coding DNA: TGTGCCAGCAGCCCGGGACTAGCGGGGGGCCCCAAAAACATTCAGTACTTC.

The gene calls are TRBV5-4 and TRBJ1-1; TRBD1 aligns across 7 bases. Germline V gene data show CDR1 as SGHNT and CDR2 as YYREEE (reference sequence). The CDR3 extends over 14 amino acids. Trimming took 4 bases from V and 5 from J; bases not matched to a gene: 8. CDR3 sequence reads: CASSKGQDITEAFF. The CDR3 coding sequence is TGTGCCAGCAGCAAAGGACAGGATATTACTGAAGCTTTCTTT.

The gene calls are TRBV6-5 and TRBJ1-2; TRBD1 matches at 7 bases. CDR1 MNHEY and CDR2 SVGAGI come from the germline V gene. The trim removed 3 bases at V and 8 bases at J, leaving 12 bases unmatched. The CDR3 has 15 residues. The CDR3 DNA sequence: TGTGCCAGCAGTTATACGGGACAGTTGTTAATCGGCTACACCTTC. It specifies CASSYTGQLLIGYTF.

The genes are TRBV6-5 and TRBJ1-2; unclear D gene. V was pared by 0 bases and J by 8 bases, with 13 bases between. Germline V gene sequence: CDR1 MNHEY, CDR2 SVGAGI. This CDR3 spans 14 amino acids. The CDR3 protein is CASSYSSQAGGYTF. The CDR3 DNA follows: TGTGCCAGCAGTTACTCGAGTCAGGCTGGGGGCTACACCTTC.